The 22 T cell receptor beta chains reported below all come from one sample, sequenced in a study of blood T cells in healthy people across ages (dated by TCRdb to 2015 to 2017). The library was obtained by 5' RACE. TCRdb lists the instrument as Illumina HiSeq 2500. A second PCR of about 7 to 12 cycles was run with a J-beta primer mix and a sample-barcoded 5' primer. TCRdb passed the public sequencing reads through fastp at Q25 and MiXCR, retaining productive beta sequences. Rows are unified per CDR3 protein, each entry keeping the most common DNA and genes. The sample table shows around 1.5 million distinct CDR3 sequences, and roughly 32% are seen once. 11% of the sample rests with the top ten. The sample taken for sequencing was blood. All receptors come from a woman aged 25 to 39 in good health.

This clonotype appeared a few times. The CDR3 nucleotides read TGCAGCGTTGAAGACTCTAAGGGGGGCGCGAATGAGCAGTTCTTC. This sequence encodes CSVEDSKGGANEQFF. The rearrangement joins TRBV29-1 to TRBJ2-1; possibly TRBD1 or TRBD2 for D (6 bases each). The germline V gene encodes CDR1 SQVTM and CDR2 ANQGSEA. CDR3 length: 15 amino acids. V lost 0 bases and J 7 bases, leaving 16 bases between the germline ends.

The chain combines TRBV9 with TRBJ2-5, with TRBD1 as a possible D gene (6 bases). V shed 0 bases and J shed 5 bases, with 14 bases lying between them. The CDR3 totals 15 residues. Germline values: CDR1 SGDLS, CDR2 YYNGEE. The CDR3 sequence: CASSVGWGLGETQYF. The CDR3 nucleotides are TGTGCCAGCAGCGTAGGATGGGGGCTTGGGGAGACCCAGTACTTC.

This clonotype was counted between two and nine times. The chain recombines TRBV6-1 with TRBJ2-3; D is ambiguous. CDR3 length: 14 amino acids. V gave up 3 bases and J gave up 2 bases, with 9 bases separating them. Germline CDR1 is MNHNS and CDR2 is SASEGT. In DNA, the CDR3 is TGTGCCAGCAGTGACCGGATTTCCACAGATACGCAGTATTTT. Protein product: CASSDRISTDTQYF.

This clonotype was recorded at least ten times. The chain employs TRBV29-1 and TRBJ1-1; tentative D call: TRBD1 (5 bases). Trimming stripped 5 bases from V and 4 bases from J, with 17 bases between. From germline, CDR1 is SQVTM and CDR2 ANQGSEA. This CDR3 region has 14 residues. The CDR3 loop reads CSVRDGGQGTEAFF. The CDR3 nucleotides read TGCAGCGTTCGAGATGGTGGGCAGGGCACTGAAGCTTTCTTT.

This chain joins TRBV24-1 and TRBJ2-2, with 11 bases lining up with TRBD1. CDR1 and CDR2 from the germline V gene are KGHDR and SFDVKD. Trimming took 7 bases from V and 7 from J; bases not matched to a gene: 4. The CDR3 is 14 residues long. The CDR3 is CATSRTGGGGELFF. The CDR3 nucleotides are TGTGCCACCAGCCGGACAGGGGGCGGCGGGGAGCTGTTTTTT.

This chain joins TRBV3-1 and TRBJ2-1; D is perhaps TRBD2 (5 bases). Per germline, CDR1 LGHDT and CDR2 YNNKEL (reference sequence). The CDR3 is 15 residues long. V gave up 3 bases and J gave up 2 bases, with 11 bases separating them. CDR3 sequence reads: CASSQGTRPYNEQFF. The CDR3 region has the DNA TGTGCCAGCAGCCAGGGCACTAGGCCCTACAATGAGCAGTTCTTC.

There are a few counts of this clonotype. Its ends do not fully match the called genes, so a read error is possible. The genes are TRBV9 and TRBJ2-5; 11 nucleotides agree with TRBD1. Germline CDR1 reads SGDLS; CDR2 reads YYNGEE. The CDR3 totals 13 residues. This CDR3 reads CASSVGTGGTQYF. The CDR3 nucleotides are TGCGCCAGCAGCGTCGGGACAGGGGGGACCCAGTACTTC.

There are a few counts of this clonotype. The genes are TRBV25-1 and TRBJ2-7; 8 positions match TRBD2. V lost 8 bases, J lost 5 bases, and 11 bases stayed unmatched. The CDR3 has 14 amino acids. Germline V gives CDR1 MGHDK, CDR2 SYGVNS. The CDR3 here is CASPPVQRENEQYF. DNA for the CDR3: TGTGCCAGCCCCCCAGTCCAGCGGGAGAACGAGCAGTACTTC.

The V call is TRBV6-5, the J call TRBJ1-5; D is possibly TRBD1 (5 bases). Per the germline V gene, CDR1 is MNHEY and CDR2 is SVGAGI. This CDR3 comprises 16 residues. V lost 6 bases and J lost 0, with 15 bases in between. The CDR3 protein is CASSFSGTNSNQPQHF. The CDR3 DNA reads as TGTGCCAGCAGCTTTTCTGGGACGAATAGCAATCAGCCCCAGCATTTT.

The J gene is TRBJ2-7, the V gene TRBV7-2, with a tentative D call TRBD1 (6 bases). Germline V gene data show CDR1 as SGHTA and CDR2 as FQGNSA. CDR3 size: 14 residues. V was trimmed by 1 base and J by 3 bases, leaving 10 bases between them. CDR3 DNA: TGTGCCAGCAGCTTAGACAGGGCGTACTACGAGCAGTACTTC. Translation: CASSLDRAYYEQYF.

V gene TRBV18 combines with J gene TRBJ1-6; D is undetermined. The V end was cut by 3 bases, the J end by 0 bases, with 12 bases between. Germline CDR1 reads KGHSH; CDR2 reads LQKENI. The CDR3 is 17 residues long. The CDR3: CASSPQDVSSYNSPLHF. The CDR3 nucleotides read TGTGCCAGCTCACCTCAGGATGTTAGCTCCTATAATTCACCCCTCCACTTT.

The chain has TRBV6-6 and TRBJ1-2, with 8 nucleotides matching TRBD1. The V gene end was trimmed by 2 bases and the J gene end by 1 base; junction bases not matched to a gene: 6. This CDR3 is 16 amino acids long. CDR1 and CDR2 (germline): MNHNY, SVGAGI (reference sequence). This CDR3 is CASSYLGTGLNYGYTF. Written as DNA, the CDR3 is TGTGCCAGCAGTTACCTTGGGACAGGTCTTAACTATGGCTACACCTTC.

This chain joins TRBV6-1 and TRBJ2-3, with 7 bases fitting TRBD2. The V gene end was trimmed by 3 bases and the J gene end by 1 base; junction bases not matched to a gene: 1. This CDR3 is built from 14 residues. The V gene's germline CDR1 is MNHNS and CDR2 SASEGT. In nucleotides, the CDR3 is TGTGCCAGCAGTGATGGGGGGGGCACAGATACGCAGTATTTT. It yields the protein CASSDGGGTDTQYF.

This clonotype was counted between two and nine times. At one boundary the junction diverges from the germline segment, which might be a read error. The rearrangement uses TRBV5-1 and TRBJ2-3; 9 bases align to TRBD2. Looked up from germline, CDR1 is SGHRS and CDR2 is YFSETQ. The CDR3 consists of 16 residues. DNA for the CDR3: TGCGCCAGCAGCTTGTTCTTAGCGGGGGCCACAGGTACGCAGTATTTT. As protein: CASSLFLAGATGTQYF. Combining the CDR3 with reference TRBV5-1 and TRBJ2-3 gives the whole variable domain KAGVTQTPRYLIKTRGQQVTLSCSPISGHRSVSWYQQTPGQGLQFLFEYFSETQRNKGNFPGRFSGRQFSNSRSEMNVSTLELGDSALYLCASSLFLAGATGTQYFGPGTRLTVL.

This clonotype has just a few counts. CDR3 in amino acids: CASSGDGLSGFPYLDGYTF. CDR3 bases: TGTGCCAGCAGCGGCGATGGCCTATCAGGATTCCCCTATCTGGATGGCTACACCTTC. The chain uses TRBV9 and TRBJ1-2, with D hard to call. Trimming left V 3 bases short and J 6 bases short, with 30 bases between. The CDR3 extends over 19 amino acids. Germline lookup yields CDR1 SGDLS and CDR2 YYNGEE. The full variable domain, with the rest looked up from reference TRBV9 and TRBJ1-2, is DSGVTQTPKHLITATGQRVTLRCSPRSGDLSVYWYQQSLDQGLQFLIQYYNGEERAKGNILERFSAQQFPDLHSELNLSSLELGDSALYFCASSGDGLSGFPYLDGYTFGSGTRLTVV.

Concerning this clonotype: Germline is not matched at one junction end, which may reflect a read error. The rearrangement joins TRBV7-3 to TRBJ1-2; 7 nucleotides match TRBD1. The CDR3 is 16 amino acids. Looked up from germline, CDR1 is SGHTA and CDR2 is FQGTGA. CDR3 amino acids: CAGSLTGRQGGYGYTF. The CDR3 DNA follows: TGTGCCGGCAGCTTAACAGGGCGACAGGGCGGCTATGGCTACACCTTC.

The genes are TRBV6-5 and TRBJ2-3; D possibly corresponds to TRBD1 (5 bases). Looked up from germline, CDR1 is MNHEY and CDR2 is SVGAGI. The CDR3 contains 15 residues. Trimming removed 2 bases from V and 2 bases from J, with 11 bases in between. The CDR3 loop reads CASSYVPGPTDTQYF. CDR3 DNA: TGTGCCAGCAGTTACGTACCAGGGCCCACAGATACGCAGTATTTT.

This clonotype turned up a few times. The J gene is TRBJ2-3, the V gene TRBV10-2; 12 bases map to TRBD2. Germline CDR1 reads WSHSY; CDR2 reads SAAADI. Trimming took 5 bases from V and 5 from J; bases not matched to a gene: 5. The CDR3 extends over 15 amino acids. The CDR3 region has the DNA TGCGCCAGCAGTCCGACTAGCGGGGGAATAGATACGCAGTATTTT. It is translated as CASSPTSGGIDTQYF.

The chain joins TRBV5-1 to TRBJ2-2; 7 nucleotides align to TRBD1. The CDR3 is 14 residues long. Trimming removed 8 bases from V and 1 base from J; junction bases left unmatched: 5. CDR1 and CDR2 from the germline V gene are SGHRS and YFSETQ. The CDR3 sequence: CASAGTVNTGELFF. CDR3 sequence (DNA): TGCGCCAGTGCCGGGACAGTGAACACCGGGGAGCTGTTTTTT.

The rearrangement joins TRBV29-1 to TRBJ2-3, with D possibly TRBD1 on 6 matching bases. Per germline, CDR1 SQVTM and CDR2 ANQGSEA. The CDR3 covers 13 residues. The V end was cut by 7 bases, the J end by 2 bases, with 13 bases between. The DNA of the CDR3 is TGCAGCGCTCATGACAGGTTCACAGATACGCAGTATTTT. As protein: CSAHDRFTDTQYF.

The chain combines TRBV4-1 with TRBJ2-2; tentative D call: TRBD2 (5 bases). The germline gives CDR1 MGHRA, CDR2 YSYEKL. This CDR3 spans 16 amino acids. The ends were cut back, 0 bases at V and 5 bases at J, with 13 bases in the middle. This CDR3 reads CASSQDFGGRTGELFF. DNA for the CDR3: TGCGCCAGCAGCCAAGATTTCGGCGGGCGGACCGGGGAGCTGTTTTTT.

This clonotype was counted many times. The V gene is TRBV4-1, the J gene TRBJ1-5; no definite D call. Germline CDR1 is MGHRA and CDR2 is YSYEKL. This CDR3 region has 13 residues. The germline V and J ends were trimmed by 3 bases and 11 bases, with 14 bases remaining between them. The CDR3 loop is CASSHAGPSAQHF. The CDR3 bases are TGCGCCAGCAGCCATGCAGGCCCCTCAGCCCAGCATTTT.